These 8 T cell receptor beta chains were sequenced from one sample in a study of blood T cell repertoires in COVID-19. The protocol was immunoSEQ multiplex PCR, while the TCRdb copy is restricted to in-frame clones and leaves out a portion. This sample has about 170,000 clones; 85% occur once, and the top ten carry roughly 8.4%. Material: peripheral blood. These receptors all stem from a woman of 80 years or more with COVID-19, enrolled during active disease.

In the case of this clone: A junction boundary mismatches the germline segment, possibly from a read error. The CDR3: CASSLRGQGKTVF. DNA of the CDR3: TGTGCCAGCAGCTTACGCGGACAGGGGAAGACAGTTTTT. The chain employs TRBV7-9 and TRBJ1-5; 9 bases agree with TRBD1. The CDR3 spans 13 residues. Looked up from germline, CDR1 is SEHNR and CDR2 is FQNEAQ (reference sequence).

The chain couples TRBV5-1 to TRBJ2-3; 10 nucleotides match TRBD2. The germline V gene encodes CDR1 SGHRS and CDR2 YFSETQ. V lost 1 base to trimming and J lost 6 bases; unmatched junction nucleotides: 8. This CDR3 comprises 16 residues. CDR3 sequence: CASSLRSSGSPDTQYF. The CDR3 DNA reads as TGCGCCAGCAGCTTGAGGTCTAGCGGGAGTCCCGATACGCAGTATTTT.

This clone was picked up one time. The chain recombines TRBV27 with TRBJ1-4; 11 bases are shared with TRBD1. CDR1 is MNHEY, CDR2 SMNVEV, per germline (reference sequence). The length of the CDR3 is 15 residues. V shed 8 bases and J 5 bases; nucleotides not matched to a gene: 7. The CDR3 coding sequence is TGTGCCAGCGGGGACAGGGGGGCGATAAATGAAAAACTGTTTTTT. Translated: CASGDRGAINEKLFF.

The CDR3 region has the DNA TGTGCCAGCAGCTTAGAGTTGCGGGGGAGTGTAACTAATGAAAAACTGTTTTTT. As protein: CASSLELRGSVTNEKLFF. The J gene is TRBJ1-4, the V gene TRBV7-9; possibly TRBD1 for D (5 bases). V lost 1 base and J lost 1, with 16 bases in between. The CDR3 sequence is 18 residues long. The V gene's germline CDR1 is SEHNR and CDR2 FQNEAQ (reference sequence). The full variable domain, with the rest looked up from reference TRBV7-9 and TRBJ1-4, is DTGVSQNPRHKITKRGQNVTFRCDPISEHNRLYWYRQTLGQGPEFLTYFQNEAQLEKSRLLSDRFSAERPKGSFSTLEIQRTEQGDSAMYLCASSLELRGSVTNEKLFFGSGTQLSVL.

This chain joins TRBV2 and TRBJ2-7; 11 bases are shared with TRBD2. This CDR3 spans 15 amino acids. Germline CDR1 is SNHLY and CDR2 is FYNNEI. Trimming cost V 6 bases and J 4 bases; bases outside gene matches: 8. The CDR3 nucleotides are TGTGCCAGCAGGGAATCGGGACTAGCGGTTTACGAGCAGTACTTC. Its translation is CASRESGLAVYEQYF. The full variable domain, with the rest looked up from reference TRBV2 and TRBJ2-7, is EPEVTQTPSHQVTQMGQEVILRCVPISNHLYFYWYRQILGQKVEFLVSFYNNEISEKSEIFDDQFSVERPDGSNFTLKIRSTKLEDSAMYFCASRESGLAVYEQYFGPGTRLTVT.

This clone occurred once. The chain joins TRBV27 to TRBJ2-1; D gene ambiguous. Germline loops: CDR1 MNHEY, CDR2 SMNVEV (reference sequence). The germline V and J ends were trimmed by 3 bases and 0 bases, with 9 bases remaining between them. CDR3 length: 15 amino acids. CDR3 sequence: CASSFGSGSYNEQFF. CDR3 sequence (DNA): TGTGCCAGCAGTTTCGGGTCTGGCTCCTACAATGAGCAGTTCTTC.

The chain combines TRBV24-1 with TRBJ2-1; D is uncertain. Trimming removed 4 bases at V and 4 bases at J, with 7 bases between. Germline loops: CDR1 KGHDR, CDR2 SFDVKD. The CDR3 loop spans 13 amino acids. The CDR3 here is CATSDNLYNEQFF. The DNA for the CDR3 is TGTGCCACCAGTGACAACCTATACAATGAGCAGTTCTTC.

The chain has TRBV11-3 and TRBJ2-1; a weak D match, TRBD1 (5 bases). The germline V and J ends were trimmed by 5 bases and 8 bases, with 10 bases remaining between them. Germline V lookup: CDR1 SGHNT, CDR2 YENEEA. The CDR3 is 12 amino acids. CDR3 sequence: CASSTQGHEQFF. The DNA of the CDR3 is TGTGCCAGCAGCACCCAGGGTCATGAGCAGTTCTTC.